This T cell receptor (beta chain) was recorded in a study of cytomegalovirus exposure and HLA in healthy donors. Study conclusions and caveats: Earlier analysis yielded a pattern in which most TCR beta V segments were productive about 90% or about 30% of the time. Usually a TCR sequence was rare, but some public TCRs were found in many donors.

Germline-derived CDR1 and CDR2 are SGHNT and YYREEE (reference sequence). V was pared by 3 bases and J by 2 bases, with 2 bases of the junction left unmatched. CDR3 length: 14 residues. Comment on this clone: What it recognizes is unknown.

PCR primers comprised 60 Vbeta and 13 Jbeta primers. This table comes from immunoSEQ multiplex PCR, and its TCRdb copy is limited to in-frame clones, with some not included. The data contain some 87,000 clones, 65% to 85% of them singletons. The receptor's source is a woman between 40 and 50 years old in good health and CMV-seropositive. The gene calls are TRBV5-4 and TRBJ2-5, with 9 positions matching TRBD2. The specimen sequenced was PBMCs. The CDR3 loop is CASSSGLAQETQYF. The CDR3 DNA reads TGTGCCAGCAGCTCGGGACTAGCACAAGAGACCCAGTACTTC.